This T cell receptor (beta chain) was sequenced in a study of naive CD8 T cells in extremely preterm neonates. Study conclusions and caveats: Preterm CDR3s were shorter than older groups', with fewer N additions and less trimming. Preterm neonate repertoires were significantly less rich by iChao1 than others. Shared CDR3 nucleotide sequences: preterm roughly 2.7%, term approximately 0.4%, children roughly 0.03%, adults around 0.0097%.

Libraries were prepared by immunoSEQ multiplex PCR; TCRdb keeps only in-frame clonotypes and omits some of them. The profile shows about 23,000 clones, around 89% of them singletons. Regarding this clone: Its antigen is still unknown.

The V gene lost 0 bases and the J gene lost 6 bases, with 6 bases spanning the gap. Germline CDR1 LGHNA, CDR2 YSLEER. CDR3 length: 13 residues. Extremely preterm deliveries at roughly 23-27 weeks of gestation provided the preterm samples. Mothers with known HIV infection were excluded. Sorting kept Annexin V-negative CD3+CD8+CD45RA+CCR7+ naive T cells. The rearrangement joins TRBV4-3 to TRBJ1-5; D is possibly TRBD1 (5 bases). This clonotype was sampled from a boy who was born preterm. The sequenced material came from naive CD8+ T cells from cord blood. The CDR3 here is CASSQDGGQPQHF. CDR3 DNA sequence: TGCGCCAGCAGCCAAGATGGGGGTCAGCCCCAGCATTTT.